This entry features one T cell receptor beta chain sequence. This specimen belongs to a study of blood T cell repertoires in COVID-19. Overall study: Sites across the United States, Italy and Spain contributed samples from acute and convalescent COVID-19. PBMCs, B-cell-depleted T cells, or T cells were the source of the cDNA or gDNA that made up the material.

Per the original methods: Estimation of nucleated cell counts relied on the amplification of reference gene primers. Method: immunoSEQ multiplex PCR; TCRdb's copy keeps in-frame clones and lacks some. For V, J and clone size, that table is used; D and trimming come from the DNA. The profile shows about 42,000 clones, approximately 88% of them singletons. V trimming: 6 bases; J trimming: 10 bases; junction bases outside the gene matches: 12. Germline loops: CDR1 ENHRY, CDR2 SYGVKD. CDR3 length: 15 residues. The sequencing sample was made of peripheral blood. This clonotype was sampled from a human donor in a cohort sampled during active COVID-19. The chain recombines TRBV10-3 with TRBJ2-1; 10 bases map to TRBD2. CDR3 sequence (DNA): TGTGCCATCAGGCCGAGCGGGGGGGCCGGGGGGGAGCAGTTCTTC. The encoded protein is CAIRPSGGAGGEQFF.